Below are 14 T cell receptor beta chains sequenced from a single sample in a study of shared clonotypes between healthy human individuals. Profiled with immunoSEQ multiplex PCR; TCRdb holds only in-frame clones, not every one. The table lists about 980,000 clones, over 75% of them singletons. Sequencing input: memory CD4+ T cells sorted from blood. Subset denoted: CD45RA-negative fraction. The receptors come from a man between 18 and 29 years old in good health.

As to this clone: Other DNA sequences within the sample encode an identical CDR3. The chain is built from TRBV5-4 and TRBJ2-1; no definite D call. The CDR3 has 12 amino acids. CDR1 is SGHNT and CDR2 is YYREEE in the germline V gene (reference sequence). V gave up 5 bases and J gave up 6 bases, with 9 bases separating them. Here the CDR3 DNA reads TGTGCCAGCAGTCTCGGCCCCAATGAGCAGTTCTTC. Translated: CASSLGPNEQFF.

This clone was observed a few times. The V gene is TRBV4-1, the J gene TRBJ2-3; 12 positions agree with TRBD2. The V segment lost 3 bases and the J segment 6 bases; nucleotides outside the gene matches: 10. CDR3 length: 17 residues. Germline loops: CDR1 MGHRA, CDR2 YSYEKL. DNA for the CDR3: TGCGCCAGCAGCCAGTCCGGGACTAGCGGGTGGGAGGATACGCAGTATTTT. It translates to CASSQSGTSGWEDTQYF.

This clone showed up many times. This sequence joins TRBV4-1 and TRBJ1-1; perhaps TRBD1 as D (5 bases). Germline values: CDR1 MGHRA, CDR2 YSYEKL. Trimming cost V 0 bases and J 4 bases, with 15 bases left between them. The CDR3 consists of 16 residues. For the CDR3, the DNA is TGCGCCAGCAGCCAAGATAGCCCGTACGGGGGCACTGAAGCTTTCTTT. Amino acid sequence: CASSQDSPYGGTEAFF.

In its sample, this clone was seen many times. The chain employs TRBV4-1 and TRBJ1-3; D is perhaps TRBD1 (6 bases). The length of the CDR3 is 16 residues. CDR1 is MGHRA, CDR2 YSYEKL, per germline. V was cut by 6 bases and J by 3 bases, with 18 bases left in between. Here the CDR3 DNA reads TGCGCCAGCAGTCAGAGGGCGGACAGTTATGGAAACACCATATATTTT. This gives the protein CASSQRADSYGNTIYF.

DNA of the CDR3: TGCGCCAGCAGCGCGACTAGCGGGAATCCAGGGTGGGAGCAGTTCTTC. Translating gives CASSATSGNPGWEQFF. The chain is built from TRBV5-1 and TRBJ2-1; 11 bases fit TRBD2. CDR1 and CDR2 (germline): SGHRS, YFSETQ. The V segment lost 4 bases and the J segment 10 bases; nucleotides outside the gene matches: 13. This CDR3 is 16 amino acids long.

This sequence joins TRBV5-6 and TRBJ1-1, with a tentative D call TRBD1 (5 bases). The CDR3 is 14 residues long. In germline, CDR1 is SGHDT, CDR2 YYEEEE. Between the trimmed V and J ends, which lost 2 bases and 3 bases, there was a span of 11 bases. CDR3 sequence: CASSFQGMDTEAFF. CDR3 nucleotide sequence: TGTGCCAGCAGCTTTCAGGGCATGGACACTGAAGCTTTCTTT.

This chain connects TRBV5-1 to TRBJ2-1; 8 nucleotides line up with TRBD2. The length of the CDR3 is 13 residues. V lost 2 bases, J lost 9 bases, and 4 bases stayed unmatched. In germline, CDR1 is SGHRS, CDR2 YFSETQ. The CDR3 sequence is CASSFSGKGEQFF. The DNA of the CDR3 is TGCGCCAGCAGCTTTAGCGGGAAGGGTGAGCAGTTCTTC.

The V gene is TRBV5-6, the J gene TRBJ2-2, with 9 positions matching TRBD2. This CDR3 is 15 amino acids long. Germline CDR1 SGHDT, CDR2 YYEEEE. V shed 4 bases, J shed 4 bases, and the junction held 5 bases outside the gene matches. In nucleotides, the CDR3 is TGTGCCAGCAGCATCGGACTAGCGTTCACCGGGGAGCTGTTTTTT. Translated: CASSIGLAFTGELFF.

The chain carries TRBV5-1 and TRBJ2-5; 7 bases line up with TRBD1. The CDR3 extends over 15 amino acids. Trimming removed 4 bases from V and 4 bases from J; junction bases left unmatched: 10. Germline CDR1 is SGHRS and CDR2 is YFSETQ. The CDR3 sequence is CASSRGTENIETQYF. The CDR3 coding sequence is TGCGCCAGCAGCCGAGGGACAGAAAACATAGAGACCCAGTACTTC.

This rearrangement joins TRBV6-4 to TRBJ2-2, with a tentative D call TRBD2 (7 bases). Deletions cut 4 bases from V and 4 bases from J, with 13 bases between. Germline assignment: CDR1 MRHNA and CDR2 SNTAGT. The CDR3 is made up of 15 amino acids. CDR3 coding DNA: TGTGCCAGCAGTGGGGACGCGGGGGCCACCGGGGAGCTGTTTTTT. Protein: CASSGDAGATGELFF.

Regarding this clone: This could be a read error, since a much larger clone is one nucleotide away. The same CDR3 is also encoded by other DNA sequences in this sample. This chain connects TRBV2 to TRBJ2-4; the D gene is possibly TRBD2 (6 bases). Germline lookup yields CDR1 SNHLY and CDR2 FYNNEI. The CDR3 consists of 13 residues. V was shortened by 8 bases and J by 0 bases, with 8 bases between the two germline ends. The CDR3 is CASGTLAKNIQYF. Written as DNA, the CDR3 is TGTGCCAGCGGGACTCTAGCCAAAAACATTCAGTACTTC.

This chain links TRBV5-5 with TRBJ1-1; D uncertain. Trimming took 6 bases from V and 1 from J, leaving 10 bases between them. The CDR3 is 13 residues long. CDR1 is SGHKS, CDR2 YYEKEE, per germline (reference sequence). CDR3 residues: CASTKVGNTEAFF. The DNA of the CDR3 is TGTGCCAGCACCAAAGTAGGGAACACTGAAGCTTTCTTT.

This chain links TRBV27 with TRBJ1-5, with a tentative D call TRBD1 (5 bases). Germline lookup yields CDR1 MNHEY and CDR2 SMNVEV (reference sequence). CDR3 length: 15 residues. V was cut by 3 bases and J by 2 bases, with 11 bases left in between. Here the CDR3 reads CASSFSQGRNQPQHF. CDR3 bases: TGTGCCAGCAGTTTCTCCCAGGGACGCAATCAGCCCCAGCATTTT.

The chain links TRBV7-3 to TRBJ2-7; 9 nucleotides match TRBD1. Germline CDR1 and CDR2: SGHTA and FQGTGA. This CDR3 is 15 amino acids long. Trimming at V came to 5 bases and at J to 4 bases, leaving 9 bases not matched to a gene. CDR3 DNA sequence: TGTGCCAGCAGCAAAGGGGACAGGGAGTTATACGAGCAGTACTTC. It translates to CASSKGDRELYEQYF.